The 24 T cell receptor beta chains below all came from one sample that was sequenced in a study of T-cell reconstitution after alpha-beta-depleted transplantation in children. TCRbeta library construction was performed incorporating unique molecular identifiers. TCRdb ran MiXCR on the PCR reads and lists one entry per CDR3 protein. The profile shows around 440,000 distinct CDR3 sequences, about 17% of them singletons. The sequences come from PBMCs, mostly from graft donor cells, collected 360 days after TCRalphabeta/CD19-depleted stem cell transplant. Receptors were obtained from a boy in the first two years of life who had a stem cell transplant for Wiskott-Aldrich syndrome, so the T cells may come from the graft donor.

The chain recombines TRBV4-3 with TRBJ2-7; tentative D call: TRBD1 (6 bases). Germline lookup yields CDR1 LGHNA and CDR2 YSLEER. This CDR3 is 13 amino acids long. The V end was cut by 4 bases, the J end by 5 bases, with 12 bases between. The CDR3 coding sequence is TGCGCCAGCAGCCTCCAAGGGGGAGACGAGCAGTACTTC. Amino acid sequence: CASSLQGGDEQYF.

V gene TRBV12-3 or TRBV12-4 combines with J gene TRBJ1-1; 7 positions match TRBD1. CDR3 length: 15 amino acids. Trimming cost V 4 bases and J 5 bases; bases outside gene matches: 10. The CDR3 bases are TGTGCCAGCAGTTCCCACAGGGGCAGGTGGACTGAAGCTTTCTTT. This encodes CASSSHRGRWTEAFF.

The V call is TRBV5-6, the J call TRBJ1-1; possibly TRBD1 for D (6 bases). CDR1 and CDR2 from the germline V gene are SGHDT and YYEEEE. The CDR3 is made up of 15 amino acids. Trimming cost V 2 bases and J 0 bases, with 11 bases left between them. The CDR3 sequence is CASSLQGVMNTEAFF. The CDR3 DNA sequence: TGTGCCAGCAGCTTACAGGGTGTGATGAACACTGAAGCTTTCTTT.

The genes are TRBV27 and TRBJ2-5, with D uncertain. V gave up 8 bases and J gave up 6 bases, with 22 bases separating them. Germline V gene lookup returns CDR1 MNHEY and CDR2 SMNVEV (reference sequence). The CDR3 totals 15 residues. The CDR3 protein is CASASLPAVLKTQYF. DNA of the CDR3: TGTGCCAGCGCATCTTTACCTGCCGTTCTAAAGACCCAGTACTTC.

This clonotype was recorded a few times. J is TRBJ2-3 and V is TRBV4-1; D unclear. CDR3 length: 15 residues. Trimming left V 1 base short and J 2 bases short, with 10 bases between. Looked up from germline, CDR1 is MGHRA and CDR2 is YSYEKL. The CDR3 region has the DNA TGCGCCAGCAGCCAAGCGCCCAGACCCACAGATACGCAGTATTTT. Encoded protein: CASSQAPRPTDTQYF.

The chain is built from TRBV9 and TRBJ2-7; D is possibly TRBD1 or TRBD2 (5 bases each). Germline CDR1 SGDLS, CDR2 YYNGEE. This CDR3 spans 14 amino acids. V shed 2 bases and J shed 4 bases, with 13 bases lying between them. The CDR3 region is CASSVGDRLYEQYF. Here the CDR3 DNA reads TGTGCCAGCAGCGTGGGGGACCGGCTGTACGAGCAGTACTTC.

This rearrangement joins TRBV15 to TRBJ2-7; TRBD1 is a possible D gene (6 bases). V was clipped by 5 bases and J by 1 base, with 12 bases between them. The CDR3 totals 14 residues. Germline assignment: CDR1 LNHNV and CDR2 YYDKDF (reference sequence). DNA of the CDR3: TGTGCCACCAGCCTCGCAGGGGCTTCCTACGAGCAGTACTTC. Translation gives CATSLAGASYEQYF.

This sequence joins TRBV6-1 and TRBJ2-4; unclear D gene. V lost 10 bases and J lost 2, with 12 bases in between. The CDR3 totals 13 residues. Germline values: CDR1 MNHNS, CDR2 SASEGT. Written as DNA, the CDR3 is TGTGCCACCGGACGCAAAACCAAAAACATTCAGTACTTC. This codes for CATGRKTKNIQYF.

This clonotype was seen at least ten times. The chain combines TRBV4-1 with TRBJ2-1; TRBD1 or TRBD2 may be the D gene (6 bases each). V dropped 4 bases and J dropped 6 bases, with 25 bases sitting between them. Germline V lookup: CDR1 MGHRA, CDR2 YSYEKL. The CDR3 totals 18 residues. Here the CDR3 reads CASSPVRQVGVGGNEQFF. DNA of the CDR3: TGCGCCAGCAGCCCAGTACGACAGGTTGGAGTCGGGGGCAATGAGCAGTTCTTC.

CDR3 sequence: CSARDVAGSTGELFF. DNA of the CDR3: TGCAGTGCTAGAGATGTGGCAGGGTCCACCGGGGAGCTGTTTTTT. The chain combines TRBV20-1 with TRBJ2-2; the D gene is possibly TRBD1 (5 bases). The V end lost 0 bases, the J end lost 4 bases, and 12 bases lay between the germline ends. The CDR3 consists of 15 residues. The germline V gene encodes CDR1 DFQATT and CDR2 SNEGSKA (reference sequence).

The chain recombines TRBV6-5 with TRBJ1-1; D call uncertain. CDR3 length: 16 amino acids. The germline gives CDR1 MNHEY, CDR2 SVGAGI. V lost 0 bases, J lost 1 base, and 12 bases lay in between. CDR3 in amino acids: CASSYSNGRRNTEAFF. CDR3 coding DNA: TGTGCCAGCAGTTACTCGAATGGCAGGAGGAACACTGAAGCTTTCTTT.

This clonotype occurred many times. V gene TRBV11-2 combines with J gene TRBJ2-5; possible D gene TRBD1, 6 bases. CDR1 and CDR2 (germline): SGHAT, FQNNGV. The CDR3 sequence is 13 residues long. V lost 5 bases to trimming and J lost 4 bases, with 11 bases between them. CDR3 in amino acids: CASSTGFGETQYF. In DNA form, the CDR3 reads TGTGCCAGCAGCACAGGGTTCGGAGAGACCCAGTACTTC.

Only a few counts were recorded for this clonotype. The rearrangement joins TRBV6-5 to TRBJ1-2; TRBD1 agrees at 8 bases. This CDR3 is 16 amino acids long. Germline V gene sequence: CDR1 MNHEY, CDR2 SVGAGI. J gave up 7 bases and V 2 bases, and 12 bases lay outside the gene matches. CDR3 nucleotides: TGTGCCAGCAGTTACGCGTGGACAGGGACTTCGACTGGCTACACCTTC. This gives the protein CASSYAWTGTSTGYTF.

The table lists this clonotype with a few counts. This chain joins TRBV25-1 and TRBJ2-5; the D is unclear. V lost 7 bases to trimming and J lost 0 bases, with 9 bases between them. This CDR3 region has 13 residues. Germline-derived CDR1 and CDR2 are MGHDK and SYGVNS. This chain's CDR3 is CASKDLNQETQYF. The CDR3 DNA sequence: TGTGCCAGCAAAGACCTTAACCAAGAGACCCAGTACTTC.

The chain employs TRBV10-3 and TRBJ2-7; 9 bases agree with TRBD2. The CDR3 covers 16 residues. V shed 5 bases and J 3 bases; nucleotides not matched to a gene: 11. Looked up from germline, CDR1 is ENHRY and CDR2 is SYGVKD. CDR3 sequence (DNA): TGTGCCATCAGTCCCAAGACTAGCGGAGCAGTCTACGAGCAGTACTTC. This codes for CAISPKTSGAVYEQYF.

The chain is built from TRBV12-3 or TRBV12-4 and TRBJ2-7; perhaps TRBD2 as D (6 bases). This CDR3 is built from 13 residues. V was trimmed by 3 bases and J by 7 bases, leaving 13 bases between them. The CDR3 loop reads CASSFMVGGEQYF. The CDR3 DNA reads TGTGCCAGCAGTTTTATGGTCGGAGGGGAGCAGTACTTC.

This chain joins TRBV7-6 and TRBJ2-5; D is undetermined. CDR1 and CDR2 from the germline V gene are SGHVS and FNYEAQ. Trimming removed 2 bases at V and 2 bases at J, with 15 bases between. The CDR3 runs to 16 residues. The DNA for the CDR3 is TGTGCCAGCAGCTTATTTCCATGGAGAAGTCAAGAGACCCAGTACTTC. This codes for CASSLFPWRSQETQYF.

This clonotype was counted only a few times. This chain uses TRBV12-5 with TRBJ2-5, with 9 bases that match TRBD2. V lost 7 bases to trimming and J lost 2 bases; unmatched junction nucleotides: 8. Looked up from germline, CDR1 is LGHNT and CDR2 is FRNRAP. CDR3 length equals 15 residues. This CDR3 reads CASARGGLAQETQYF. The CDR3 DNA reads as TGTGCTAGTGCCCGGGGGGGACTAGCACAAGAGACCCAGTACTTC.

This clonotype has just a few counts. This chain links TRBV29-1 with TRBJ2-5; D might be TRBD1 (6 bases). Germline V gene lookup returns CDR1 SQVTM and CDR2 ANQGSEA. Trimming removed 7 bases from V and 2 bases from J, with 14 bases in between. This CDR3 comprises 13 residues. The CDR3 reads CSGDDRMQETQYF. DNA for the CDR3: TGCAGCGGCGATGACAGGATGCAAGAGACCCAGTACTTC.

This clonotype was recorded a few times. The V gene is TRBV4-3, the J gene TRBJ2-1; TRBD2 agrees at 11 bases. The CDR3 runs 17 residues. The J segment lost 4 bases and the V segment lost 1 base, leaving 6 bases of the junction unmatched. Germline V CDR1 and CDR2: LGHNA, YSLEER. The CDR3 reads CASSQVLTSGAYNEQFF. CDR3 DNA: TGCGCCAGCAGCCAAGTTCTGACTAGCGGGGCTTACAATGAGCAGTTCTTC.

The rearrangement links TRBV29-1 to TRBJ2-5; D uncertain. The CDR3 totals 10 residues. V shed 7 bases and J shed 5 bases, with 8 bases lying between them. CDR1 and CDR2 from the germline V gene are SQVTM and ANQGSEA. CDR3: CSARTETQYF. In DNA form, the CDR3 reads TGCAGCGCCCGAACTGAGACCCAGTACTTC.

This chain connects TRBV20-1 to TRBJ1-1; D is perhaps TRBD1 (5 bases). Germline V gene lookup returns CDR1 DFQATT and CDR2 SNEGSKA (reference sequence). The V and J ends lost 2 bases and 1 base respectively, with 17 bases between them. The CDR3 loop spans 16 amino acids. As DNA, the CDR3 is TGCAGTGCTAGATCGGGACGGATCGGGGGGAACACTGAAGCTTTCTTT. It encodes CSARSGRIGGNTEAFF.

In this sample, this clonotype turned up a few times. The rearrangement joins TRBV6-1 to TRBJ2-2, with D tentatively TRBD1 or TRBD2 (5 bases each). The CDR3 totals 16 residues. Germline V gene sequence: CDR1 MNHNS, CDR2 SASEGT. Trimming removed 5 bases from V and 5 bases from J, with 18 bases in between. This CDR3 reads CASSTLKGWGTGELFF. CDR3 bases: TGTGCCAGCAGTACCCTAAAGGGATGGGGGACCGGGGAGCTGTTTTTT.

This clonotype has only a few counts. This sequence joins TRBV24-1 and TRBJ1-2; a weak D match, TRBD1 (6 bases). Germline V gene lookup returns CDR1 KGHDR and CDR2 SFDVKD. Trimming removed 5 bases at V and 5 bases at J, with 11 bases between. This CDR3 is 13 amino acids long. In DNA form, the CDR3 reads TGTGCCACCAGTGCTACAGGGCGGTATGGCTACACCTTC. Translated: CATSATGRYGYTF.